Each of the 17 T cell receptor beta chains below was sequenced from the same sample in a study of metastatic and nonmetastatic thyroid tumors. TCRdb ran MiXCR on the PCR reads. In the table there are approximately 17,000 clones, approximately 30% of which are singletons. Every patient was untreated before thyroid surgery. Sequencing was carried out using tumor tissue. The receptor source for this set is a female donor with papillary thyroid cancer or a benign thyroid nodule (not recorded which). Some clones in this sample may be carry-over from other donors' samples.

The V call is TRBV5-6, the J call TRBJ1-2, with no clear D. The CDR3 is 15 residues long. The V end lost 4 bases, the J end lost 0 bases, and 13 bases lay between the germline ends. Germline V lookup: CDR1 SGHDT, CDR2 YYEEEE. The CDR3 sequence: CASSHPEASNYGYTF. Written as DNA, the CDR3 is TGTGCCAGCAGCCACCCCGAGGCATCTAACTATGGCTACACCTTC.

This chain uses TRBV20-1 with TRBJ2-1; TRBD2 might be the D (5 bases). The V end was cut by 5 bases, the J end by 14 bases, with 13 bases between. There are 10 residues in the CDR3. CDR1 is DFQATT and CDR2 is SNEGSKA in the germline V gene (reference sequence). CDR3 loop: CSAPAGEKFF. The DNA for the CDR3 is TGCAGTGCTCCGGCGGGCGAGAAGTTCTTC.

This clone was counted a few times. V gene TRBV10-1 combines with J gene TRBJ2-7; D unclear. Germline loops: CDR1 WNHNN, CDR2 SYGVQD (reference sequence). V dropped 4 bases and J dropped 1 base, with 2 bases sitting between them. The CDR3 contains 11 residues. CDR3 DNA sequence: TGCGCCAGCAGTGTGTCCTACGAGCAGTACTTC. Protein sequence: CASSVSYEQYF.

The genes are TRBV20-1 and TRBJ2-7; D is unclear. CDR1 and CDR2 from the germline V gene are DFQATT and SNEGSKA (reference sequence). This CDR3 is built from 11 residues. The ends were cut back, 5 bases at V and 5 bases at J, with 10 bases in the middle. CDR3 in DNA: TGCAGTGCTCTTCAGTCCCACGAGCAGTACTTC. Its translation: CSALQSHEQYF.

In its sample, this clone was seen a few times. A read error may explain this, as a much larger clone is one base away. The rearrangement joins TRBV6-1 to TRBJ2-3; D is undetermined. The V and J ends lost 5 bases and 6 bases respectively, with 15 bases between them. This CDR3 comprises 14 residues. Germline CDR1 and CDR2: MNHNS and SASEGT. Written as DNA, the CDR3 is TGTGCCAGCAGTTCCGGGCCCGAGTTGGATACGCAGTATTTT. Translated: CASSSGPELDTQYF.

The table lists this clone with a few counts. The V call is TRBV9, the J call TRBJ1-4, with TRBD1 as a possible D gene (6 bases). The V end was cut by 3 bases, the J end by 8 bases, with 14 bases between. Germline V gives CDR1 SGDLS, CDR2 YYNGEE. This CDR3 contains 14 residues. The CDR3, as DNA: TGTGCCAGCAGCGCGGAACAGGGTGTGGAAAAACTGTTTTTT. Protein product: CASSAEQGVEKLFF.

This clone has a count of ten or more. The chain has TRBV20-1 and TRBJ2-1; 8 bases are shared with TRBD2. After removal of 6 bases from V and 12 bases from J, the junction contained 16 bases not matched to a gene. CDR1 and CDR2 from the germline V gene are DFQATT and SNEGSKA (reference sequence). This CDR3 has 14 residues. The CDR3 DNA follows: TGCAGTGCAGCCGGGACTAGGAGGGGCTCAGTGCAGTTCTTC. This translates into CSAAGTRRGSVQFF.

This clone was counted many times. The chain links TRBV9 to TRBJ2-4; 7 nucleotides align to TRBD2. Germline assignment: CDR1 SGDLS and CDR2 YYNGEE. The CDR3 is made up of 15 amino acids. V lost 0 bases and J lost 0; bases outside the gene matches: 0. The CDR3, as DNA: TGTGCCAGCAGCGTAGGGGGGGGAGCCAAAAACATTCAGTACTTC. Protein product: CASSVGGGAKNIQYF. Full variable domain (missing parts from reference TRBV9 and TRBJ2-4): DSGVTQTPKHLITATGQRVTLRCSPRSGDLSVYWYQQSLDQGLQFLIQYYNGEERAKGNILERFSAQQFPDLHSELNLSSLELGDSALYFCASSVGGGAKNIQYFGAGTRLSVL.

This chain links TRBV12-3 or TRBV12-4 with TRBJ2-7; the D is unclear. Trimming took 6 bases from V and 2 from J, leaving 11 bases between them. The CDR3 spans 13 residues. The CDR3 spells CASSLGPPYEQYF. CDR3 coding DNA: TGTGCCAGCAGCCTAGGGCCGCCCTACGAGCAGTACTTC.

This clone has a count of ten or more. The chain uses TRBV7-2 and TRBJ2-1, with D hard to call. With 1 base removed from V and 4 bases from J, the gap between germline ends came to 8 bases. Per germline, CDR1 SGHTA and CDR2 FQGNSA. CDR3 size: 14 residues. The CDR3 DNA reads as TGTGCCAGCAGCTTAGTTCATGAATACAATGAGCAGTTCTTC. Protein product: CASSLVHEYNEQFF.

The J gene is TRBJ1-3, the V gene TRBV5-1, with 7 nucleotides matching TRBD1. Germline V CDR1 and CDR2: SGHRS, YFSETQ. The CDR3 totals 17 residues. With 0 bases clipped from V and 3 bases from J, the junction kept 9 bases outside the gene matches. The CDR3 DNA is TGCGCCAGCAGCTTGGCAGGGGGGTCCCCTCGTGGAAACACCATATATTTT. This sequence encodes CASSLAGGSPRGNTIYF.

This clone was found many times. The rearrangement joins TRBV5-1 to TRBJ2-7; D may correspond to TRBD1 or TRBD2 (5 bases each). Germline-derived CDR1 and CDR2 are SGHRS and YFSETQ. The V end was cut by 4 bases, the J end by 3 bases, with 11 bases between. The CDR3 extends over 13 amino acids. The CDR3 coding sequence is TGCGCCAGCAGCCGGGGACCCCGCTACGAGCAGTACTTC. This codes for CASSRGPRYEQYF.

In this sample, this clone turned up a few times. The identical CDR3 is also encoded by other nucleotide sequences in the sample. The CDR3 reads CSVRAYSSGANVLTF. CDR3 coding DNA: TGCAGCGTCAGGGCCTACAGCTCCGGGGCCAACGTCCTGACTTTC. The chain couples TRBV29-1 to TRBJ2-6, with D tentatively TRBD1 (5 bases). Trimming removed 6 bases from V and 4 bases from J, with 16 bases in between. From germline, CDR1 is SQVTM and CDR2 ANQGSEA. CDR3 length: 15 amino acids.

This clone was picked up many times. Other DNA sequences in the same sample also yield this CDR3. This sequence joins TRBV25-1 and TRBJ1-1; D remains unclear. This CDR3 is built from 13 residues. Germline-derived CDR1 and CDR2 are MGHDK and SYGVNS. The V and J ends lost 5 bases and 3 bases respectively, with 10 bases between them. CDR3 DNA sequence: TGTGCCAGCAGTTGGAGGGCTGACACTGAAGCTTTCTTT. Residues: CASSWRADTEAFF.

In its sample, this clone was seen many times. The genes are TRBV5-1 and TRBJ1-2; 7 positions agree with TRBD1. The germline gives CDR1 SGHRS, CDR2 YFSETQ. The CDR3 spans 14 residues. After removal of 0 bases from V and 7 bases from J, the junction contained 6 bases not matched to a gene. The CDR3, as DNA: TGCGCCAGCAGCTTGGCCCAGGGGGTAGGTGGCTACACCTTC. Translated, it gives CASSLAQGVGGYTF.

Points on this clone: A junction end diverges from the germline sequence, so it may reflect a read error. CDR3 region: CASSSQGGTGRNF. For the CDR3, the DNA is TGTGCCAGCAGCTCCCAAGGGGGGACAGGGCGGAACTTC. V is TRBV7-9 and J is TRBJ2-1, with TRBD1 matching 9 bases. CDR3 length: 13 residues. Looked up from germline, CDR1 is SEHNR and CDR2 is FQNEAQ (reference sequence). The complete variable domain, with remaining parts taken from reference TRBV7-9 and TRBJ2-1, reads DTGVSQNPRHKITKRGQNVTFRCDPISEHNRLYWYRQTLGQGPEFLTYFQNEAQLEKSRLLSDRFSAERPKGSFSTLEIQRTEQGDSAMYLCASSSQGGTGRNFGPGTRLTVL.

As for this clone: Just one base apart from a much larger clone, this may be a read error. The CDR3 region is CASSPTGTETQYF. CDR3 in DNA: TGTGCCAGCAGCCCGACAGGGACCGAGACCCAGTACTTC. This chain connects TRBV9 to TRBJ2-5; 7 nucleotides line up with TRBD1. Losses at the gene ends were 4 bases for V and 5 bases for J; bases not matched to a gene: 5. CDR1 and CDR2 (germline): SGDLS, YYNGEE. The CDR3 is made up of 13 amino acids.